This T cell receptor beta chain was profiled in a study of T-cell reconstitution after alpha-beta-depleted transplantation in children. Study-wide results and limits: About two months after transplant, alpha-beta T cells reportedly came from several hundred expanded graft clones. At the one-year point after transplant, T-cell counts and TCRbeta diversity were found to come mostly from T cells that had been newly produced. Several patients had high TCRbeta diversity at day 60; it came from surviving recipient T cells and thymic progenitors.

To note about this clonotype: Its target is unknown. The junction and the germline gene differ at one end; a read error may be behind it.

Unique molecular identifiers were incorporated into the prepared TCRbeta library. From the PCR reads, TCRdb called clonotypes with MiXCR, one entry per CDR3 protein. The data contain roughly 420,000 distinct CDR3 sequences, 16% of them seen just once; the ten biggest clones take up roughly 27%. This receptor was taken from a boy less than two years old who had a stem cell transplant for Wiskott-Aldrich syndrome, so the T cells may come from the graft donor. The sample consisted of PBMCs, mostly from graft donor cells, taken 360 days after TCRalphabeta/CD19-depleted stem cell transplant.

This chain's CDR3 is CASKPGSPYNEQFF. The CDR3 DNA is TGTGCTAGCAAACCGGGGTCCCCCTACAATGAGCAGTTCTTC. This rearrangement joins TRBV27 to TRBJ2-1; D is possibly TRBD2 (5 bases). CDR3 length: 14 residues. CDR1 is MNHEY and CDR2 is SMNVEV in the germline V gene (reference sequence).